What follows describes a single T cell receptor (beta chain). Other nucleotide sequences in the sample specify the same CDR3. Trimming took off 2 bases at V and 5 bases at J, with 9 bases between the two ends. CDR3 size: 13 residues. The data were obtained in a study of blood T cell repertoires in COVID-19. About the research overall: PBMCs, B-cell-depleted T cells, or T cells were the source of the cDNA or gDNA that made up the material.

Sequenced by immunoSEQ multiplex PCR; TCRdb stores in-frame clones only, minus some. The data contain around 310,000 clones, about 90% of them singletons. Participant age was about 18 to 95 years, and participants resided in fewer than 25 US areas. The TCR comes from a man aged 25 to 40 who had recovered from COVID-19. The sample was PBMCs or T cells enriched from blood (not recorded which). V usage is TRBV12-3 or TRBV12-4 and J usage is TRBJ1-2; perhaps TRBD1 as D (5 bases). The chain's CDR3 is CASSLRGGYGYTF. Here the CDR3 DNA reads TGTGCCAGCAGTTTACGGGGGGGATATGGCTACACCTTC.